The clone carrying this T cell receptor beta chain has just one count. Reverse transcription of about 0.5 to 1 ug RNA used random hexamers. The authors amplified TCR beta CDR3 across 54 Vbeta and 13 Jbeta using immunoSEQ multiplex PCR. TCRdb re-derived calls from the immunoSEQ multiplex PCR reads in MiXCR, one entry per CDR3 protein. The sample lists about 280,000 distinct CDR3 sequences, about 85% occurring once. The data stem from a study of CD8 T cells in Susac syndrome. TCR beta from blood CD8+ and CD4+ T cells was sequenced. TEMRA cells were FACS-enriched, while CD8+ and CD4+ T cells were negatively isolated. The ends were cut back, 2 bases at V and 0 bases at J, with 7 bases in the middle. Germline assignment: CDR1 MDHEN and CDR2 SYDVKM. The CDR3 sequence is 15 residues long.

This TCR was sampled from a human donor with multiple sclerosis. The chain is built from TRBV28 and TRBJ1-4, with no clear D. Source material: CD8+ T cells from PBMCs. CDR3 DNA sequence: TGTGCCAGCAGTTTACGACTTGCAACTAATGAAAAACTGTTTTTT. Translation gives CASSLRLATNEKLFF.